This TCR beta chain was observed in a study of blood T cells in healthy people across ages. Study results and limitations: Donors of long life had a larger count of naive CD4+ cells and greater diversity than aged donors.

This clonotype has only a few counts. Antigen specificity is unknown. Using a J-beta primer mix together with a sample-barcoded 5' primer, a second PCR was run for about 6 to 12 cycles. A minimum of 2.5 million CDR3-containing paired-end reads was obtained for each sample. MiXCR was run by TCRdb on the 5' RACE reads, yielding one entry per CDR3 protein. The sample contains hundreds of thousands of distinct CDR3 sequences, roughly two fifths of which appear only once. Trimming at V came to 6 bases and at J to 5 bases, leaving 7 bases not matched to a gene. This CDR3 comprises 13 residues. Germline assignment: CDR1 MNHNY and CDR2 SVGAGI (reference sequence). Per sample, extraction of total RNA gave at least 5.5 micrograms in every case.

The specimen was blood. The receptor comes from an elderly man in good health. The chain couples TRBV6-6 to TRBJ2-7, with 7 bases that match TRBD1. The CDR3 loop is CASSRVGGHEQYF. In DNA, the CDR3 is TGTGCCAGCAGCAGGGTAGGGGGCCACGAGCAGTACTTC.